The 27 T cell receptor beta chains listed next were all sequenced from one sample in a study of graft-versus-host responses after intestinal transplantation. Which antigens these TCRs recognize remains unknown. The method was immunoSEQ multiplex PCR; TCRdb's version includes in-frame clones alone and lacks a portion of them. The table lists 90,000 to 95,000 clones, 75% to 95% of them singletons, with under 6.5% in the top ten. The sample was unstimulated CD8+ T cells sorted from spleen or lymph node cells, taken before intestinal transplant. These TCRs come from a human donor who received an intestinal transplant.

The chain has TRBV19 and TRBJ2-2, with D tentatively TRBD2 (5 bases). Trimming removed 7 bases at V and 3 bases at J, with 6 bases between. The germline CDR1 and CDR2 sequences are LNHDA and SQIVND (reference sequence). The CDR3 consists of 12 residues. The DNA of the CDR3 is TGTGCCAGTACCGGGGACACCGGGGAGCTGTTTTTT. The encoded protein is CASTGDTGELFF.

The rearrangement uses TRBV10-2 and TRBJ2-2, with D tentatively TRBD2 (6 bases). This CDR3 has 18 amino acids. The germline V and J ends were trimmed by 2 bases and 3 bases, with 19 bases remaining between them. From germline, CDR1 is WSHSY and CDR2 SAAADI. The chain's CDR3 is CASSEEGDLGGDTGELFF. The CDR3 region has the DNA TGCGCCAGCAGTGAGGAAGGCGACCTCGGGGGTGACACCGGGGAGCTGTTTTTT.

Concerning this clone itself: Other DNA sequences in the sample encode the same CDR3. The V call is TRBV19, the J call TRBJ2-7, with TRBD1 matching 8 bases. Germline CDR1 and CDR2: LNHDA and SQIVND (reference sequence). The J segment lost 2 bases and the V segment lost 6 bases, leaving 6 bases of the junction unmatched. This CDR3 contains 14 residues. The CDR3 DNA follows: TGTGCCAGTAGCCCAGGACAGGGAGCCTACGAGCAGTACTTC. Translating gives CASSPGQGAYEQYF.

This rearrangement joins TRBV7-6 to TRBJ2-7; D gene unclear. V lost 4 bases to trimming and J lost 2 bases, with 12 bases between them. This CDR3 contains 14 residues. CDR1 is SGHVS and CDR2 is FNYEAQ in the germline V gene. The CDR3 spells CASSSPPETYEQYF. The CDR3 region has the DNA TGTGCCAGCAGCTCCCCCCCTGAAACCTACGAGCAGTACTTC.

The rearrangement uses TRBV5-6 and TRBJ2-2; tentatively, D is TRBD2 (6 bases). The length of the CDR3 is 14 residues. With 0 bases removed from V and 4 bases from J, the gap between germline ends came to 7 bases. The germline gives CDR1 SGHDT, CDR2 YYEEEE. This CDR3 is CASSLAGGTGELFF. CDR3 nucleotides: TGTGCCAGCAGCTTGGCCGGGGGCACCGGGGAGCTGTTTTTT.

The CDR3 loop is CASSQYSGGSYNEQFF. The CDR3 region has the DNA TGCGCCAGCAGCCAATATAGCGGGGGGTCCTACAATGAGCAGTTCTTC. The chain carries TRBV4-1 and TRBJ2-1; 10 bases align to TRBD2. The CDR3 sequence is 16 residues long. Germline V gene data show CDR1 as MGHRA and CDR2 as YSYEKL. V dropped 2 bases and J dropped 1; count of bases not matched to a gene: 2.

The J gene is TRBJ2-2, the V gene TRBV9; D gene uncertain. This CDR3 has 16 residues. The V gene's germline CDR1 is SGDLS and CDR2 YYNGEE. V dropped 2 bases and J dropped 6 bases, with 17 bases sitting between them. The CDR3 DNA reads TGTGCCAGCAGCGTCCCACACGGTGTCTCGGCCGGGGAGCTGTTTTTT. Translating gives CASSVPHGVSAGELFF.

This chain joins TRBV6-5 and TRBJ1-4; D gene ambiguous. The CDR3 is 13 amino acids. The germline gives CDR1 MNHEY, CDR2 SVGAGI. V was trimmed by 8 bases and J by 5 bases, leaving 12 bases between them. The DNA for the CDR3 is TGTGCCAGCGCTTGGCACAACAATGAAAAACTGTTTTTT. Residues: CASAWHNNEKLFF.

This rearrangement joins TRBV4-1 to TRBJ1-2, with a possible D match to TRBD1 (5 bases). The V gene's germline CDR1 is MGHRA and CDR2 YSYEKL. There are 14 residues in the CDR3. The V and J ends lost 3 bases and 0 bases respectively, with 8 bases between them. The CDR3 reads CASSHLTANYGYTF. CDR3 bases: TGCGCCAGCAGCCACCTGACAGCTAACTATGGCTACACCTTC.

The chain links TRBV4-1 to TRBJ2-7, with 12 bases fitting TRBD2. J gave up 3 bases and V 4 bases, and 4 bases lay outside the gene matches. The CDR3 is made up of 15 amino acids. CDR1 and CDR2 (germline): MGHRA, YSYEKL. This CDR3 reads CASSPTSGSIYEQYF. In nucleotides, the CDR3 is TGCGCCAGCAGCCCGACTAGCGGGAGTATCTACGAGCAGTACTTC.

The CDR3 DNA is TGTGCCAGCACAAACTCCCCCTACTCACCCCTCCACTTT. This codes for CASTNSPYSPLHF. The chain joins TRBV6-1 to TRBJ1-6; D call uncertain. CDR3 length equals 13 residues. The ends were cut back, 7 bases at V and 10 bases at J, with 14 bases in the middle. Germline V CDR1 and CDR2: MNHNS, SASEGT.

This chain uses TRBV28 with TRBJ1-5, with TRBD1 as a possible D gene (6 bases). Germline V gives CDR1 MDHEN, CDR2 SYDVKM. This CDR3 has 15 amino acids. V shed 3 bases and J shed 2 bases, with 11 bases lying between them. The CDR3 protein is CASSFRGRGNQPQHF. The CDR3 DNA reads TGTGCCAGCAGTTTCAGGGGACGTGGCAATCAGCCCCAGCATTTT. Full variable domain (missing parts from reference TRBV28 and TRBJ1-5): DVKVTQSSRYLVKRTGEKVFLECVQDMDHENMFWYRQDPGLGLRLIYFSYDVKMKEKGDIPEGYSVSREKKERFSLILESASTNQTSMYLCASSFRGRGNQPQHFGDGTRLSIL.

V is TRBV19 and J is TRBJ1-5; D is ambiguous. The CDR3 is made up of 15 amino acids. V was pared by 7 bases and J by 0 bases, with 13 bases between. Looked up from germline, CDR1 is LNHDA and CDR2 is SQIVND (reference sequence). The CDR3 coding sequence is TGTGCCAGTACCCCCAGTATCGGTAGCAATCAGCCCCAGCATTTT. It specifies CASTPSIGSNQPQHF.

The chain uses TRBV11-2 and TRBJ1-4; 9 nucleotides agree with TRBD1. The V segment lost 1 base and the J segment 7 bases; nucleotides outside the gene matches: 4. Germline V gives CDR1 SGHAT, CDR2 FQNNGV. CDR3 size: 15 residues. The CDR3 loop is CASSLGQGGPEKLFF. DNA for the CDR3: TGTGCCAGCAGCTTAGGACAGGGGGGCCCTGAAAAACTGTTTTTT.

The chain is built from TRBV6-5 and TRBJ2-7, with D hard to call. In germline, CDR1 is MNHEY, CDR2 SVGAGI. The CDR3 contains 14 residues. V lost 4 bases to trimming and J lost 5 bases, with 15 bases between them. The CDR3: CASSLVLSTHEQYF. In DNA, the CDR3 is TGTGCCAGCAGTTTGGTACTCTCCACCCACGAGCAGTACTTC.

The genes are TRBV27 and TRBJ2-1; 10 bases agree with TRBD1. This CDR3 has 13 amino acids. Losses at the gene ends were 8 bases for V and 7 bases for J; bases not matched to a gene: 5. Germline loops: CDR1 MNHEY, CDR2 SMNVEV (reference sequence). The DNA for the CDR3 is TGTGCCAGCGGGACAGGGGTCATAAATGAGCAGTTCTTC. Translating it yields CASGTGVINEQFF.

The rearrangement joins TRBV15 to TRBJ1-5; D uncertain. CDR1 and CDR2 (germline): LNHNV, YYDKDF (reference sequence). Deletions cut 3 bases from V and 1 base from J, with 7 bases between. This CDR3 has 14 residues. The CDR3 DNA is TGTGCCACCAGCAGCTTAGAGAGCAATCAGCCCCAGCATTTT. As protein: CATSSLESNQPQHF.

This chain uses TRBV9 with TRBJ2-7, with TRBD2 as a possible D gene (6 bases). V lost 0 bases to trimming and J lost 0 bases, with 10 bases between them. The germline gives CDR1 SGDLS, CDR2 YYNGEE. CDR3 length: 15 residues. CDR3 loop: CASSVEDGSSYEQYF. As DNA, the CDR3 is TGTGCCAGCAGCGTAGAAGACGGGAGCTCCTACGAGCAGTACTTC.

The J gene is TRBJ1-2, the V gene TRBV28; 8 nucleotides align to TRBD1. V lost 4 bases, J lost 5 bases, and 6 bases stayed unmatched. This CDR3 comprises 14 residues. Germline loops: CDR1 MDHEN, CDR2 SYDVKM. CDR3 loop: CASSSLTGGYGYTF. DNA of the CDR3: TGTGCCAGCAGTTCCTTAACAGGGGGATATGGCTACACCTTC.

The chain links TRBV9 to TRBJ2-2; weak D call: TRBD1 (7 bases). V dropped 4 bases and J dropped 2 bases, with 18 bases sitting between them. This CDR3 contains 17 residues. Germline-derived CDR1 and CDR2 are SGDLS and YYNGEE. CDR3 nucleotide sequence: TGTGCCAGCAGCCTCCCGAGACAGGGAGGTAACACCGGGGAGCTGTTTTTT. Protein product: CASSLPRQGGNTGELFF.

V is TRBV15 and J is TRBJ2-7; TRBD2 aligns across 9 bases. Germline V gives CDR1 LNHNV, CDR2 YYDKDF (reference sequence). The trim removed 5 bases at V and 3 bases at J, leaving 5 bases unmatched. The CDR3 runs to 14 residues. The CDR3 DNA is TGTGCCACCAGCGAAGCGGGGGGTTACTACGAGCAGTACTTC. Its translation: CATSEAGGYYEQYF.

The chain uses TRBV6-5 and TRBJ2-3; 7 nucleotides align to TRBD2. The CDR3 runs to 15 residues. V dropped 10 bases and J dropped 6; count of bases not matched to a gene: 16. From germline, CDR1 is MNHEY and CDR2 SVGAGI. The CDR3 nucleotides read TGTGCCATTTCTGGAATGACTAGCCATGCGGATACGCAGTATTTT. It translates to CAISGMTSHADTQYF.

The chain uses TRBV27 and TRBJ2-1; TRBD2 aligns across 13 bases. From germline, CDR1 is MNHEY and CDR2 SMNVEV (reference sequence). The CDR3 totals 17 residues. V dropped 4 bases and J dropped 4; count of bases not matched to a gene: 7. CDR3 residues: CASSSLGTSGMYNEQFF. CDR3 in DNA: TGTGCCAGCAGTTCCCTCGGGACTAGCGGGATGTACAATGAGCAGTTCTTC.

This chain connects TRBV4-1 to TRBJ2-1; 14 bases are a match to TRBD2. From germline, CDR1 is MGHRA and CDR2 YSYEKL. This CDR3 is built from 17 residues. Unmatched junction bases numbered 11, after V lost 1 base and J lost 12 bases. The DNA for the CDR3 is TGCGCCAGCAGCCAAGGACCGGGGACTAGCGGGAGAGTTGTGCAGTTCTTC. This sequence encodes CASSQGPGTSGRVVQFF.

As DNA, the CDR3 is TGTGCCAGCAGCTTGTGGGGACAGTCCTACGAGCAGTACTTC. Its translation is CASSLWGQSYEQYF. The chain links TRBV5-6 to TRBJ2-7, with 7 bases fitting TRBD1. V shed 1 base and J 1 base; nucleotides not matched to a gene: 2. The CDR3 is 14 residues long. Per the germline V gene, CDR1 is SGHDT and CDR2 is YYEEEE.

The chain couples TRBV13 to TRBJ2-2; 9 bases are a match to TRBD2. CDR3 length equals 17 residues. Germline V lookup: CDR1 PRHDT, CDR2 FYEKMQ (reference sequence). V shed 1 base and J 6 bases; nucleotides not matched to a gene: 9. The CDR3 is CASSLATGTSSSGELFF. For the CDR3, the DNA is TGTGCCAGCAGCTTAGCAACCGGGACTAGCTCGTCCGGGGAGCTGTTTTTT.

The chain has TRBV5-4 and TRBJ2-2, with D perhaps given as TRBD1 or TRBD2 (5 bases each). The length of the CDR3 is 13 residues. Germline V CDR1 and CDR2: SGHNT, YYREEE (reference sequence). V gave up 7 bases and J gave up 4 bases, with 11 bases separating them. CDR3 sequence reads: CASRDAFTGELFF. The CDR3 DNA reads TGTGCCAGCCGGGACGCATTCACCGGGGAGCTGTTTTTT.